This TCR beta chain is drawn from a study of cytomegalovirus exposure and HLA in healthy donors. Researchers ran the PCR with 60 Vbeta and 13 Jbeta primers. The method was immunoSEQ multiplex PCR; TCRdb's version includes in-frame clones alone and lacks a portion of them. The sample yields under 150,000 clones, 78% seen once. V was pared by 4 bases and J by 0 bases, with 5 bases of the junction left unmatched. Germline CDR1 SGHRS, CDR2 YFSETQ. CDR3 length: 16 amino acids. The V call is TRBV5-1, the J call TRBJ2-1; 9 positions match TRBD2. This TCR was recovered from a woman aged 40 to 49 in good health and CMV-seronegative. Input material: PBMCs. As DNA, the CDR3 is TGCGCCAGCAGCCTTAGCGGGAGTGTCTCCTACAATGAGCAGTTCTTC. Protein: CASSLSGSVSYNEQFF.